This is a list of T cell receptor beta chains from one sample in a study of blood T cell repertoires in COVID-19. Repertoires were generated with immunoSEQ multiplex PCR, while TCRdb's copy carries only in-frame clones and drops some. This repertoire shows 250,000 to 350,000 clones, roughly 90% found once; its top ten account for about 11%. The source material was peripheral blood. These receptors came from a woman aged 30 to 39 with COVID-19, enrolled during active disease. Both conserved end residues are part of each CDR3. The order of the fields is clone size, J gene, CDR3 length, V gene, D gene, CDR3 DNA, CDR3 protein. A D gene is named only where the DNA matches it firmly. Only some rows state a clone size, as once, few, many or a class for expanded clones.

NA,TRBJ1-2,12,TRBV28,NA,TGTGCCAGCATTCACGTAGACTATGGCTACACCTTC,CASIHVDYGYTF
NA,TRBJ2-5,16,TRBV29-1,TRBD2,TGCAGCGTTGAAGACCCTACCCTGGGGGGGGGAGAGACCCAGTACTTC,CSVEDPTLGGGETQYF
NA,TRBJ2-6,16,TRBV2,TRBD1,TGTGCCAGCAAGACAGGGGTTCTCTCTGGGGCCAACGTCCTGACTTTC,CASKTGVLSGANVLTF
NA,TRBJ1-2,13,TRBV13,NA,TGTGCCAGCAGCCGGAACAGTAACTATGGCTACACCTTC,CASSRNSNYGYTF
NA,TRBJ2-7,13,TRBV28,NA,TGTGCCAGCAGCTACAGGGCATTCTACGAGCAGTACTTC,CASSYRAFYEQYF
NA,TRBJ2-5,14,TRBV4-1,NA,TGCGCCAGCAGCCAAGGAAACATCCAAGAGACCCAGTACTTC,CASSQGNIQETQYF
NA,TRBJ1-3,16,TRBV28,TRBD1,TGTGCCAGCAGATCCCTAACAGGGGACTCTGGAAACACCATATATTTT,CASRSLTGDSGNTIYF
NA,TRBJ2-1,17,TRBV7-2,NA,TGTGCCAGCAGCTTAACCTCTATTGAGGCATTCGGGAATGAGCAGTTCTTC,CASSLTSIEAFGNEQFF
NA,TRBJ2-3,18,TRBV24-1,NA,TGTGCCACCAGTGGAATGGGTGGACAACCTTTAATAGCAGATACGCAGTATTTT,CATSGMGGQPLIADTQYF
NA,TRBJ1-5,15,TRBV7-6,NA,TGTGCCAGCAGCTTAGGATCAGGGGCGGCTCAGCCCCAGCATTTT,CASSLGSGAAQPQHF
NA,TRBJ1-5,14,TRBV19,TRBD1,TGTGCCAGTAGTCCTTGGACAGGACTTGAGCCCCAGCATTTT,CASSPWTGLEPQHF
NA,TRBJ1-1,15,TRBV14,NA,TGTGCCAGCAGCCAAGTTCGCCAGATGAACACTGAAGCTTTCTTT,CASSQVRQMNTEAFF
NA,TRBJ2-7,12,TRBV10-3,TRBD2,TGTGCCATCAGCGAGCGGGAGACCGAGCAGTACTTC,CAISERETEQYF
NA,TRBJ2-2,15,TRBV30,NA,TGTGCCTGGAGTGTAGGGGTGGGGAACACCGGGGAGCTGTTTTTT,CAWSVGVGNTGELFF
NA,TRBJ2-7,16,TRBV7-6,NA,TGTGCCAGCAGCTTGGACCGGGACACAAACTCCCACGAGCAGTACTTC,CASSLDRDTNSHEQYF
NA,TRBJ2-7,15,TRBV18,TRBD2,TGTGCCAGCTCACCCAGGACTAGTGGGGTGTTCGAGCAGTACTTC,CASSPRTSGVFEQYF
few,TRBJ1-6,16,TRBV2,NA,TGTGCCAGCAGGCCCCGGGGAAGTGACTATAATTCACCCCTCCACTTT,CASRPRGSDYNSPLHF
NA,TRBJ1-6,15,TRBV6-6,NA,TGTGCCAGCAGTTATATGACAGGCGATAATTCACCCCTCCACTTT,CASSYMTGDNSPLHF
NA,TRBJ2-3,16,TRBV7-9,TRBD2,TGTGCCAGCAGCTTCCGACCGGGACTAGGGACAGATACGCAGTATTTT,CASSFRPGLGTDTQYF
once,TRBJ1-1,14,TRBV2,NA,TGTGCCAGCAGGATTATACAGGGATACACTGAAGCTTTCTTT,CASRIIQGYTEAFF
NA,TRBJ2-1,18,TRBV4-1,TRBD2,TGCGCCAGCAGCCAGACTAGCGGGAGGGCCCCTACCCACAATGAGCAGTTCTTC,CASSQTSGRAPTHNEQFF
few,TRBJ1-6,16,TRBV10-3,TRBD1,TGTGCCATCAGCGGGACAGGGGGTTCCTATAATTCACCCCTCCACTTT,CAISGTGGSYNSPLHF
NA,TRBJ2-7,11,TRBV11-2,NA,TGTGCCAGCAGCTCGTACTACGAGCAGTACTTC,CASSSYYEQYF
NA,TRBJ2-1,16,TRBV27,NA,TGTGCCAGCAGTTCGACGGCAGGGGTTCAGGGCAATGAGCAGTTCTTC,CASSSTAGVQGNEQFF